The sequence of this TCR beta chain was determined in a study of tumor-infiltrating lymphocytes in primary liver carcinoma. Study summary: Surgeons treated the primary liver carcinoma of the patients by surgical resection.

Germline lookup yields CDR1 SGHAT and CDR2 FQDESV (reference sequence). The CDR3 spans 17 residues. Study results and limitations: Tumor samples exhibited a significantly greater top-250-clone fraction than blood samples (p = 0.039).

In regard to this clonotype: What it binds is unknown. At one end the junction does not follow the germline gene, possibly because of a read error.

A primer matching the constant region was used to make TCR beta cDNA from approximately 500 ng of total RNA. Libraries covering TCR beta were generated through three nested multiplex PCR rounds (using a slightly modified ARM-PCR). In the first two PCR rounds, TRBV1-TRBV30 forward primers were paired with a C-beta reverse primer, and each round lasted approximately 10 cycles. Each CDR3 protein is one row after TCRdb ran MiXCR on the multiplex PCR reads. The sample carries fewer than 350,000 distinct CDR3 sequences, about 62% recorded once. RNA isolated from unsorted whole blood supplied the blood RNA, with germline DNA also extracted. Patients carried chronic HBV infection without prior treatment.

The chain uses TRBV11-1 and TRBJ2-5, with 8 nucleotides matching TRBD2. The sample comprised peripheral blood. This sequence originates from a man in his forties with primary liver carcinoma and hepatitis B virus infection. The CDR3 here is CASSLSISGANQEAQYF. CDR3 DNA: TGTGCTAGCAGCCTCAGTATTAGCGGGGCTAACCAAGAGGCCCAGTACTTC.